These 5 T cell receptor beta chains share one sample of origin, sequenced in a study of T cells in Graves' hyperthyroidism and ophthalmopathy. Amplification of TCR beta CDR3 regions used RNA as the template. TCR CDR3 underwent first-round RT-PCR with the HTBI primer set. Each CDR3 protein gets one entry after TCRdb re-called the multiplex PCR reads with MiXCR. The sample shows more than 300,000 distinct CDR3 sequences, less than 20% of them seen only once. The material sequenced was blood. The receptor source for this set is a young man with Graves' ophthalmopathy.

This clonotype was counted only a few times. CDR3 region: CASSETGTSGGHNEQFF. The CDR3 DNA reads as TGTGCCAGCAGCGAAACCGGGACTAGCGGGGGACACAATGAGCAGTTCTTC. This chain connects TRBV7-3 to TRBJ2-1; TRBD2 agrees at 14 bases. Germline CDR1 reads SGHTA; CDR2 reads FQGTGA. V was pared by 5 bases and J by 5 bases, with 8 bases of the junction left unmatched. The CDR3 extends over 17 amino acids.

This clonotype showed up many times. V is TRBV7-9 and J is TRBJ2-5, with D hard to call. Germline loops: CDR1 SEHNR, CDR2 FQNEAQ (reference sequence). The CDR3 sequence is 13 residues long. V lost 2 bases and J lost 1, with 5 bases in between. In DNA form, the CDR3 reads TGTGCCAGCAGCTTATGGGGCCAAGAGACCCAGTACTTC. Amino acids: CASSLWGQETQYF. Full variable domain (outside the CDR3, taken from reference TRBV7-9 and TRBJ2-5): DTGVSQNPRHKITKRGQNVTFRCDPISEHNRLYWYRQTLGQGPEFLTYFQNEAQLEKSRLLSDRFSAERPKGSFSTLEIQRTEQGDSAMYLCASSLWGQETQYFGPGTRLLVL.

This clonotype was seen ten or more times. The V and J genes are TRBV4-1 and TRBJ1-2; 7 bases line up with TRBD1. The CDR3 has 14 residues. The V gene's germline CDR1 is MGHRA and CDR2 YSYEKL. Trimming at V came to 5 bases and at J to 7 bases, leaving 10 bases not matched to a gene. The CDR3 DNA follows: TGCGCCAGCAGCGCCGATACAGGGGTTCGTGGCTACACCTTC. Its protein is CASSADTGVRGYTF.

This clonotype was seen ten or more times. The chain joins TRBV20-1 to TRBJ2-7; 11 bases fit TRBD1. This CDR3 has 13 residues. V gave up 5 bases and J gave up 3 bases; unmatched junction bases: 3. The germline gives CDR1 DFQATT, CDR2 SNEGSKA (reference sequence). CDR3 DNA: TGCAGTGCTGGGACAGGGGGGGACTACGAGCAGTACTTC. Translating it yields CSAGTGGDYEQYF.

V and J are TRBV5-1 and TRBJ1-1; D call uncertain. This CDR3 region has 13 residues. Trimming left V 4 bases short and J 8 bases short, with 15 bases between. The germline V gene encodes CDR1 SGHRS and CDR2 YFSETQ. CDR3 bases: TGCGCCAGCAGCCCTCTTCCCCTGAGCGAAGCTTTCTTT. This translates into CASSPLPLSEAFF.